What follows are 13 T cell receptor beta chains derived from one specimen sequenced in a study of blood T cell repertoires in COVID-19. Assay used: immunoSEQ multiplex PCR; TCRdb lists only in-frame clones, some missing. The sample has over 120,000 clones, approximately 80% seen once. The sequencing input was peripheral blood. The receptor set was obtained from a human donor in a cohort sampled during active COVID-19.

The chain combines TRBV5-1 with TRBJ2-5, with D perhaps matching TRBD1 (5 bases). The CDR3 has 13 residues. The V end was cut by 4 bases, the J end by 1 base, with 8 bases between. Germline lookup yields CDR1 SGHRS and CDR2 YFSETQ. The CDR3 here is CASSVTVQETQYF. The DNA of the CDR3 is TGCGCCAGCAGCGTGACAGTCCAAGAGACCCAGTACTTC. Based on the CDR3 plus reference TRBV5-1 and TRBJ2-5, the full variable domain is KAGVTQTPRYLIKTRGQQVTLSCSPISGHRSVSWYQQTPGQGLQFLFEYFSETQRNKGNFPGRFSGRQFSNSRSEMNVSTLELGDSALYLCASSVTVQETQYFGPGTRLLVL.

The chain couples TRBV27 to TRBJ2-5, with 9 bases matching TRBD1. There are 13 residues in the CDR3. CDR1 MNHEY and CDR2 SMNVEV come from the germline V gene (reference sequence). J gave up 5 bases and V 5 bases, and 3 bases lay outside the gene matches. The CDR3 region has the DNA TGTGCCAGCAGTACAGGGGGCAGGGAGACCCAGTACTTC. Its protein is CASSTGGRETQYF.

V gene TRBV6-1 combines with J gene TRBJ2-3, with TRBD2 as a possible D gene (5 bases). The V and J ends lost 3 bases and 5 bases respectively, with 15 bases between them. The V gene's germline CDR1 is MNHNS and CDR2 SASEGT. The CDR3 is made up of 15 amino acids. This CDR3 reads CASSEPRRLRDTQYF. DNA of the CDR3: TGTGCCAGCAGTGAGCCACGCAGACTACGAGATACGCAGTATTTT.

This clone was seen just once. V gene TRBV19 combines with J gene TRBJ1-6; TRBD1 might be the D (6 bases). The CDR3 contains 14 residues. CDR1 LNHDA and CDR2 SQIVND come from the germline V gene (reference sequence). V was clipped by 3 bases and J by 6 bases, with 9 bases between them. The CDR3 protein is CASSITRGNSPLHF. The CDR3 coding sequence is TGTGCCAGTAGTATCACCAGGGGTAATTCACCCCTCCACTTT.

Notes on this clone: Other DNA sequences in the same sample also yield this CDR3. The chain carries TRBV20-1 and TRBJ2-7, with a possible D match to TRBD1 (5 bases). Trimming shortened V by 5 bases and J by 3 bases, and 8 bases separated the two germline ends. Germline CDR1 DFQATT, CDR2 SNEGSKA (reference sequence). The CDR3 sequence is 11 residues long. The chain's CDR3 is CSARGHYEQYF. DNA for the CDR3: TGCAGTGCTCGAGGACACTACGAGCAGTACTTC.

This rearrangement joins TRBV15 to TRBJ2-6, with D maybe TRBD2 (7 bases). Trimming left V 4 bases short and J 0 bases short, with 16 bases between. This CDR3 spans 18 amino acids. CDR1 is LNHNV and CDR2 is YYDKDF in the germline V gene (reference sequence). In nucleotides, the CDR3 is TGTGCCACCAGCATGGAAGGGGGGGTAAGCTCTGGGGCCAACGTCCTGACTTTC. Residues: CATSMEGGVSSGANVLTF.

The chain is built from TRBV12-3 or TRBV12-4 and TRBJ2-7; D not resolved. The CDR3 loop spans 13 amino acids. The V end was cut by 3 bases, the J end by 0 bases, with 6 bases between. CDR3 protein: CASSFSVSYEQYF. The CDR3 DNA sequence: TGTGCCAGCAGTTTCTCGGTCTCCTACGAGCAGTACTTC.

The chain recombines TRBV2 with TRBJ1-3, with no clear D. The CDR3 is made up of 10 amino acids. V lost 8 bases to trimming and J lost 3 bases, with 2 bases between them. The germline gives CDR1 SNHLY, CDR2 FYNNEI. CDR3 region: CASRGNTIYF. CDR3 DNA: TGTGCCAGCCGTGGAAACACCATATATTTT.

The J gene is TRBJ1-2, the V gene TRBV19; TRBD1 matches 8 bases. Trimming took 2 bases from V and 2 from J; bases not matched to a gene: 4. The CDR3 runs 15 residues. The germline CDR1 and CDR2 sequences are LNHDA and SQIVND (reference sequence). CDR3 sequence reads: CASSIQGAANYGYTF. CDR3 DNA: TGTGCCAGTAGTATACAGGGGGCCGCAAACTATGGCTACACCTTC.

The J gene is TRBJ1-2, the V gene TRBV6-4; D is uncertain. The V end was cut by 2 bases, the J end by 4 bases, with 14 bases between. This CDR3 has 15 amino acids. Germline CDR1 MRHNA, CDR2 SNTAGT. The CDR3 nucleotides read TGTGCCAGCAGTGACCCCGGGAAGGGAGTCTATGGCTACACCTTC. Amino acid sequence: CASSDPGKGVYGYTF.

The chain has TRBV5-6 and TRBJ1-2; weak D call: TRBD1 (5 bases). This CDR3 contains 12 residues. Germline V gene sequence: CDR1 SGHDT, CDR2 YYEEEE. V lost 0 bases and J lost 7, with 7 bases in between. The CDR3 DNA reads TGTGCCAGCAGCTTGGCCAGGGTTGGCTACACCTTC. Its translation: CASSLARVGYTF.

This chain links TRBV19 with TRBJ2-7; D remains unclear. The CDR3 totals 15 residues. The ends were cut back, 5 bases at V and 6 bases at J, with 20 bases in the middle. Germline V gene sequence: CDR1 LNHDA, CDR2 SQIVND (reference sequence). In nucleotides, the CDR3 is TGTGCCAGTAGTCCTCTGACCGGGTTATTGATCGAGCAGTACTTC. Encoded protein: CASSPLTGLLIEQYF. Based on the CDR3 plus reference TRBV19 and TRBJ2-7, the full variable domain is DGGITQSPKYLFRKEGQNVTLSCEQNLNHDAMYWYRQDPGQGLRLIYYSQIVNDFQKGDIAEGYSVSREKKESFPLTVTSAQKNPTAFYLCASSPLTGLLIEQYFGPGTRLTVT.

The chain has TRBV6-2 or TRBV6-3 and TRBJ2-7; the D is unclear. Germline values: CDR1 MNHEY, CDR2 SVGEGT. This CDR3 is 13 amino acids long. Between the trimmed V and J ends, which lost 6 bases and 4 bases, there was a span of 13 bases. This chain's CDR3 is CASSSDTYYEQYF. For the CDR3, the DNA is TGTGCCAGCAGCTCTGACACGTATTACGAGCAGTACTTC.